Listed below are T cell receptor beta chains from one sample, sequenced in a study of shared clonotypes between healthy human individuals. The data were produced by immunoSEQ multiplex PCR, yet TCRdb's version contains in-frame clones alone and is incomplete. The sample holds more than 150,000 clones, 85% to 95% seen once. Sequenced: naive CD4+ T cells sorted from blood. The receptors were sampled from a woman aged 30 to 39 in good health. Both conserved end residues are part of each CDR3. A D gene is named only where the DNA matches it firmly. Not every row has a clone size; where given, it reads once, few, many or a size class.

D: NA; size: NA; V: TRBV28; J: TRBJ2-5; DNA: TGTGCCAGCAGTCGACAGGTAGAGGAGACCCAGTACTTC; CDR3: CASSRQVEETQYF
D: NA; size: NA; V: TRBV11-2; J: TRBJ1-3; DNA: TGTGCCAGCAGCCCTCTGTGGTCTGGAAACACCATATATTTT; CDR3: CASSPLWSGNTIYF
D: NA; size: NA; V: TRBV29-1; J: TRBJ2-7; DNA: TGCAGCGTTCACGATCCGAGGAACTACGAGCAGTACTTC; CDR3: CSVHDPRNYEQYF
D: TRBD1; size: once; V: TRBV5-4; J: TRBJ1-5; DNA: TGTGCCAGCAGCTTGTGGGGACAGGGGGGTCAGCCCCAGCATTTT; CDR3: CASSLWGQGGQPQHF
D: TRBD2; size: few; V: TRBV28; J: TRBJ2-7; DNA: TGTGCCAGCAGTTTCCCGGGACTAGCGGGAGTCGAGCAGTACTTC; CDR3: CASSFPGLAGVEQYF
D: NA; size: NA; V: TRBV21-1; J: TRBJ2-1; DNA: TGTGCCAGCAGCAAAAAGGGTGGGACTACGAGCTCCTACAATGAGCAGTTCTTC; CDR3: CASSKKGGTTSSYNEQFF
D: TRBD1; size: NA; V: TRBV7-9; J: TRBJ2-7; DNA: TGTGCCAGCAGCTCGGAGAGGGGGCTGTACGAGCAGTACTTC; CDR3: CASSSERGLYEQYF
D: NA; size: NA; V: TRBV28; J: TRBJ1-5; DNA: TGTGCCAGCACGACGGCGGGTAGAGGTGGCAATCAGCCCCAGCATTTT; CDR3: CASTTAGRGGNQPQHF
D: NA; size: few; V: TRBV18; J: TRBJ2-7; DNA: TGTGCCAGCTCAACGGGTTCCGAGCAGTACTTC; CDR3: CASSTGSEQYF
D: NA; size: NA; V: TRBV28; J: TRBJ1-1; DNA: TGTGCCAGCAGTTCGCGAGGGCCTTCAACTACTGAAGCTTTCTTT; CDR3: CASSSRGPSTTEAFF
D: NA; size: NA; V: TRBV2; J: TRBJ2-7; DNA: TGTGCCAGCAAAGAAGGGGACTACGAGCAGTACTTC; CDR3: CASKEGDYEQYF
D: NA; size: NA; V: TRBV5-1; J: TRBJ1-1; DNA: TGCGCCAGCAGGCAGCTACAGGCGGGGGACACTGAAGCTTTCTTT; CDR3: CASRQLQAGDTEAFF
D: NA; size: NA; V: TRBV6-6; J: TRBJ2-5; DNA: TGTGCCAGCAGCCCCGGGAGCAAACAAGAGACCCAGTACTTC; CDR3: CASSPGSKQETQYF
D: NA; size: NA; V: TRBV4-1; J: TRBJ2-2; DNA: TGCGCCAGCAGCCAAGATCTCTACAACACCGGGGAGCTGTTTTTT; CDR3: CASSQDLYNTGELFF
D: NA; size: NA; V: TRBV27; J: TRBJ1-4; DNA: TGTGCCAGCAGTGAACAACAGGGACTAAAAAATGAAAAACTGTTTTTT; CDR3: CASSEQQGLKNEKLFF
D: TRBD1; size: NA; V: TRBV19; J: TRBJ2-7; DNA: TGTGCCAGTAGTGCCGGGACAGGGGATTCTAACGAGCAGTACTTC; CDR3: CASSAGTGDSNEQYF
D: TRBD2; size: NA; V: TRBV19; J: TRBJ2-7; DNA: TGTGCCAGTAGTACTTCCCCGGCGGGGGCCTACGAGCAGTACTTC; CDR3: CASSTSPAGAYEQYF
D: NA; size: NA; V: TRBV5-1; J: TRBJ2-2; DNA: TGCGCCAGCAGCTTGGGGGGGAGAGCAGAGCTGTTTTTT; CDR3: CASSLGGRAELFF
D: TRBD1; size: NA; V: TRBV14; J: TRBJ2-1; DNA: TGTGCCAGCAGCCAAGTGCGGGACAGGGGAGTGACCTACAATGAGCAGTTCTTC; CDR3: CASSQVRDRGVTYNEQFF
D: TRBD2; size: NA; V: TRBV14; J: TRBJ2-7; DNA: TGTGCCAGCAGCCATGGGACTAGCGGGAGCCCGCAGTACTTC; CDR3: CASSHGTSGSPQYF
D: NA; size: NA; V: TRBV14; J: TRBJ2-7; DNA: TGTGCCAGCAGCCACCTCCTGCGCGGGCGGACCTCCTACGAGCAGTACTTC; CDR3: CASSHLLRGRTSYEQYF
D: NA; size: NA; V: TRBV21-1; J: TRBJ1-2; DNA: TGTGGAGGTGGCGGCTACACCTTC; CDR3: CGGGGYTF
D: TRBD2; size: NA; V: TRBV11-2; J: TRBJ2-7; DNA: TGTGCCAGCAGCTTAGTTCTAGCGGTATCCTACGAGCAGTACTTC; CDR3: CASSLVLAVSYEQYF
D: NA; size: once; V: TRBV28; J: TRBJ2-3; DNA: TGTGCCAGCAGTTCTGTCTGGGATACGCAGTATTTT; CDR3: CASSSVWDTQYF
D: NA; size: NA; V: TRBV5-1; J: TRBJ2-7; DNA: TGCGCCAGCAGCTTGCTTGGAGGGACCTACGAGCAGTACTTC; CDR3: CASSLLGGTYEQYF
D: NA; size: NA; V: TRBV28; J: TRBJ2-7; DNA: TGTGCCAGCACCCCCCCCGACAGCTCCTACGAGCAGTACTTC; CDR3: CASTPPDSSYEQYF
D: NA; size: NA; V: TRBV4-2; J: TRBJ2-5; DNA: TGTGCCAGCAGCCAAGCAGGCTCCAGGGGACGAATGGAGACCCAGTACTTC; CDR3: CASSQAGSRGRMETQYF
D: NA; size: NA; V: TRBV25-1; J: TRBJ2-7; DNA: TGTGCCAGCAGTTACCCGGAATCCTACGAGCAGTACTTC; CDR3: CASSYPESYEQYF
D: NA; size: NA; V: TRBV11-2; J: TRBJ2-5; DNA: TGTGCCAGCAGCTTAGTGGGCGGTGGGAACTCCCAAGAGACCCAGTACTTC; CDR3: CASSLVGGGNSQETQYF
D: NA; size: NA; V: TRBV18; J: TRBJ1-2; DNA: TGTGCCAGCTCACCAATTCCCCTTCCAGATGGCTACACCTTC; CDR3: CASSPIPLPDGYTF
D: TRBD2; size: NA; V: TRBV28; J: TRBJ2-3; DNA: TGTGCCAGCAGTTTACGACTAGCGGGAGAAGTAGATACGCAGTATTTT; CDR3: CASSLRLAGEVDTQYF
D: NA; size: NA; V: TRBV18; J: TRBJ2-3; DNA: TGTGCCAGCTCCCTCTCGGGCAGGGAGGTTCCAGATACGCAGTATTTT; CDR3: CASSLSGREVPDTQYF
D: NA; size: NA; V: TRBV15; J: TRBJ2-7; DNA: TGTGCCACCAGCCCACGTTCCGCATCCTCCTACGAGCAGTACTTC; CDR3: CATSPRSASSYEQYF
D: NA; size: NA; V: TRBV28; J: TRBJ2-7; DNA: TGTGCCAGCAGCCCCGGTGGGTCCCAGGGATCCTACGAGCAGTACTTC; CDR3: CASSPGGSQGSYEQYF
D: TRBD1; size: NA; V: TRBV19; J: TRBJ1-3; DNA: TGTGCCAGTAGTATTGGGACAGGAGCTGGAAACACCATATATTTT; CDR3: CASSIGTGAGNTIYF
D: NA; size: NA; V: TRBV16; J: TRBJ1-5; DNA: TGTGCCAGCAGCGGACAAAAAGTAGGTCAGCCCCAGCATTTT; CDR3: CASSGQKVGQPQHF
D: NA; size: NA; V: TRBV19; J: TRBJ1-6; DNA: TGTGCCAGTAGTATGGAGAGAAATTCACCCCTCCACTTT; CDR3: CASSMERNSPLHF
D: TRBD1; size: NA; V: TRBV28; J: TRBJ1-5; DNA: TGTGCCAGCAGCCTCGGCAGGGGGATTTTTCAGCCCCAGCATTTT; CDR3: CASSLGRGIFQPQHF
D: NA; size: NA; V: TRBV28; J: TRBJ1-2; DNA: TGTGCCAGCAGTTTCCAAAGGATCTATGGCTACACCTTC; CDR3: CASSFQRIYGYTF
D: NA; size: NA; V: TRBV6-5; J: TRBJ2-6; DNA: TGTGCCAGCAGTTATGAGGGGATCGGGGCCAACGTCCTGACTTTC; CDR3: CASSYEGIGANVLTF
D: TRBD2; size: NA; V: TRBV28; J: TRBJ2-7; DNA: TGTGCCAGCAGCCTGGGCGGGAGTCCTTACGAGCAGTACTTC; CDR3: CASSLGGSPYEQYF
D: NA; size: NA; V: TRBV28; J: TRBJ2-7; DNA: TGTGCCAGCAGTTCCCGGACAGCTGGCGAGCAGTACTTC; CDR3: CASSSRTAGEQYF
D: TRBD1; size: NA; V: TRBV5-1; J: TRBJ1-2; DNA: TGCGCCAGCAGCGGGGACAGGCCCTATGGCTACACCTTC; CDR3: CASSGDRPYGYTF
D: NA; size: NA; V: TRBV19; J: TRBJ1-2; DNA: TGTGCCAGTAGTGTTACTTTAGAGAGCTATGGCTACACCTTC; CDR3: CASSVTLESYGYTF
D: NA; size: NA; V: TRBV7-9; J: TRBJ2-3; DNA: TGTGCCAGCAGCGAATCAGGGGGGTACACAGATACGCAGTATTTT; CDR3: CASSESGGYTDTQYF
D: NA; size: NA; V: TRBV2; J: TRBJ2-3; DNA: TGTGCCAGCAGTATTCGACATCTGGGGGATACGCAGTATTTT; CDR3: CASSIRHLGDTQYF
D: TRBD1; size: NA; V: TRBV28; J: TRBJ1-2; DNA: TGTGCCAGCAGCATGGGACAGGGGAACTATGGCTACACCTTC; CDR3: CASSMGQGNYGYTF
D: NA; size: NA; V: TRBV7-2; J: TRBJ2-7; DNA: TGTGCCAGCAGCCCTAAGACAGGGACTGGGTTTTACGAGCAGTACTTC; CDR3: CASSPKTGTGFYEQYF
D: NA; size: NA; V: TRBV30; J: TRBJ2-7; DNA: TGTGCCTGGGGTTCCCTTTACGAGCAGTACTTC; CDR3: CAWGSLYEQYF
D: NA; size: NA; V: TRBV7-2; J: TRBJ1-1; DNA: TGTGCCAGCAGCTTAAAATTTGGTCCGGTCACTGAAGCTTTCTTT; CDR3: CASSLKFGPVTEAFF
D: TRBD2; size: NA; V: TRBV4-2; J: TRBJ2-1; DNA: TGTGCCAGCAGCCACCCCCCACGGGGAGCGGGAGGCCACAATGAGCAGTTCTTC; CDR3: CASSHPPRGAGGHNEQFF